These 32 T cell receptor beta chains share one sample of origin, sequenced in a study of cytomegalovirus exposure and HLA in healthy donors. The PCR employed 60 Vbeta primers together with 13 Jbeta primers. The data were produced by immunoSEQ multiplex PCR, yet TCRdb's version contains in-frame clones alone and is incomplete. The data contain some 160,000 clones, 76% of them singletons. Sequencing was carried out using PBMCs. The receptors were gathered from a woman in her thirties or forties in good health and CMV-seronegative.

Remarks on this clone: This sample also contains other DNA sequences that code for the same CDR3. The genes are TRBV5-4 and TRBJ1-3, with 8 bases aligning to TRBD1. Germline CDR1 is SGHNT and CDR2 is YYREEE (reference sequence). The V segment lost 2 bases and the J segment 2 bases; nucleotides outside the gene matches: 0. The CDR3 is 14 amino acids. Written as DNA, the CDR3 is TGTGCCAGCAGCTTACAGGGGGCTGGAAACACCATATATTTT. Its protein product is CASSLQGAGNTIYF.

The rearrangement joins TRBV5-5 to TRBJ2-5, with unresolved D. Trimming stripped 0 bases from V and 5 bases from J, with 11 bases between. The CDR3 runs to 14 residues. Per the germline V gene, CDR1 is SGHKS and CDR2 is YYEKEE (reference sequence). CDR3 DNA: TGTGCCAGCAGCTTGGGCCCCCTCGGGGAGACCCAGTACTTC. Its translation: CASSLGPLGETQYF.

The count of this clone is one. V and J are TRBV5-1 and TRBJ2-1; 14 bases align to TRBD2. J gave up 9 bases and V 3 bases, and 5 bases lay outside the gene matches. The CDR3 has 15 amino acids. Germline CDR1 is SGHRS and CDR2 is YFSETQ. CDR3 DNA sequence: TGCGCCAGCAGCTCGGCCGGGACTAGCGGGGGTGAGCAGTTCTTC. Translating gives CASSSAGTSGGEQFF.

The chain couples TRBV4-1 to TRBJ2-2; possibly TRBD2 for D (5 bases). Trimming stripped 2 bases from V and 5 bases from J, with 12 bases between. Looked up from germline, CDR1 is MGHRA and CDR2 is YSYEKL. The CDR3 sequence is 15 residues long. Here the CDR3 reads CASSQSGRGTGELFF. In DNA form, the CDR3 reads TGCGCCAGCAGCCAATCGGGTAGAGGGACCGGGGAGCTGTTTTTT.

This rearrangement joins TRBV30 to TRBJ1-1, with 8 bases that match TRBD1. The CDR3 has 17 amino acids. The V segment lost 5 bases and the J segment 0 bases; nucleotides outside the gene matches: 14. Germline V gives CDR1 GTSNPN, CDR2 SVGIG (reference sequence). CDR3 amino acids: CAWQGAPTSRMNTEAFF. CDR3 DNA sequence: TGTGCCTGGCAGGGGGCTCCCACCTCTCGAATGAACACTGAAGCTTTCTTT. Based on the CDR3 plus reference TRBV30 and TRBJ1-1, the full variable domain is SQTIHQWPATLVQPVGSPLSLECTVEGTSNPNLYWYRQAAGRGLQLLFYSVGIGQISSEVPQNLSASRPQDRQFILSSKKLLLSDSGFYLCAWQGAPTSRMNTEAFFGQGTRLTVV.

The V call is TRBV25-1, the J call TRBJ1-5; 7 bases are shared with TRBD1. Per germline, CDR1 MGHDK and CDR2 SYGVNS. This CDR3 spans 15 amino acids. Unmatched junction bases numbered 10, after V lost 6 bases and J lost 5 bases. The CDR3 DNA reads TGTGCCAGCAGCCCAGACAGGGTCGGCGATCAGCCCCAGCATTTT. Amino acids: CASSPDRVGDQPQHF.

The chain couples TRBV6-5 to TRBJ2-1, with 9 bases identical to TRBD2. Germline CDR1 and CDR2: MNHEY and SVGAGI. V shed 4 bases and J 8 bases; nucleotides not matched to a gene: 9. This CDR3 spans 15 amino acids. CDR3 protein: CASSLAPRGGHEQFF. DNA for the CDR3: TGTGCCAGCAGTTTGGCCCCGCGGGGGGGTCATGAGCAGTTCTTC.

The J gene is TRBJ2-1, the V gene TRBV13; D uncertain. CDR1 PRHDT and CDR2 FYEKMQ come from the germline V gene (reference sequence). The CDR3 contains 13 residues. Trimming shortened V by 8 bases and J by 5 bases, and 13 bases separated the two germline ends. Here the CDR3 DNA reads TGTGCCAGCGGCCCCTGGGCCCACAATGAGCAGTTCTTC. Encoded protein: CASGPWAHNEQFF. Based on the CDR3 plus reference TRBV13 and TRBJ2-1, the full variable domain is AAGVIQSPRHLIKEKRETATLKCYPIPRHDTVYWYQQGPGQDPQFLISFYEKMQSDKGSIPDRFSAQQFSDYHSELNMSSLELGDSALYFCASGPWAHNEQFFGPGTRLTVL.

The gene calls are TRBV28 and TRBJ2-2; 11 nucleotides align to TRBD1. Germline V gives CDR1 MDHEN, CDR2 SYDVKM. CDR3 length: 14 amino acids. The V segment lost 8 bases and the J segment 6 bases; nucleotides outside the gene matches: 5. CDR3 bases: TGTGCCAGCGAAATGGGACAGGGGGCCGGGGAGCTGTTTTTT. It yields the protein CASEMGQGAGELFF.

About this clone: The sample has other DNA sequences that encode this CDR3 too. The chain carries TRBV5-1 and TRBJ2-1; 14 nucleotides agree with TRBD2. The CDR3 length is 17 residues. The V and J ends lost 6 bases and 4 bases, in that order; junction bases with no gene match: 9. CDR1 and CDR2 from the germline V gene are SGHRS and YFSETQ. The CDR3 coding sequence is TGCGCCAGCACGCGTGGACTAGCGGGAGGTCTGTACAATGAGCAGTTCTTC. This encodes CASTRGLAGGLYNEQFF. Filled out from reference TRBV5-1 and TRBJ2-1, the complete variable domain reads KAGVTQTPRYLIKTRGQQVTLSCSPISGHRSVSWYQQTPGQGLQFLFEYFSETQRNKGNFPGRFSGRQFSNSRSEMNVSTLELGDSALYLCASTRGLAGGLYNEQFFGPGTRLTVL.

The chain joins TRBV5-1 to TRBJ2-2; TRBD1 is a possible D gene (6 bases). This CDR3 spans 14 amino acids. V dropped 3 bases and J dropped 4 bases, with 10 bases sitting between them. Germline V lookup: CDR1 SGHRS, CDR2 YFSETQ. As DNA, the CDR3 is TGCGCCAGCAGCTGGACAGAGGGCACCGGGGAGCTGTTTTTT. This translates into CASSWTEGTGELFF. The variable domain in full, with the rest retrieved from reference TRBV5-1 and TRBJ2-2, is KAGVTQTPRYLIKTRGQQVTLSCSPISGHRSVSWYQQTPGQGLQFLFEYFSETQRNKGNFPGRFSGRQFSNSRSEMNVSTLELGDSALYLCASSWTEGTGELFFGEGSRLTVL.

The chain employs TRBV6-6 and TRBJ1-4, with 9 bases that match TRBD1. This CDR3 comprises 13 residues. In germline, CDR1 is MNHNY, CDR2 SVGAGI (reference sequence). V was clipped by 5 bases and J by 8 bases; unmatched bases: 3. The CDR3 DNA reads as TGTGCCAGCAGTGACAGGGGGGACGAAAAACTGTTTTTT. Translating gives CASSDRGDEKLFF.

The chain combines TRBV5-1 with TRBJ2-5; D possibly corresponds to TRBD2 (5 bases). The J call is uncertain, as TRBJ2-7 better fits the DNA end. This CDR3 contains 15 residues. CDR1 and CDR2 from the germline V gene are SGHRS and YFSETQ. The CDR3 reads CASTPPEGSSYEQYF. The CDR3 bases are TGCGCCAGCACCCCCCCCGAGGGCAGCTCCTACGAGCAGTACTTC.

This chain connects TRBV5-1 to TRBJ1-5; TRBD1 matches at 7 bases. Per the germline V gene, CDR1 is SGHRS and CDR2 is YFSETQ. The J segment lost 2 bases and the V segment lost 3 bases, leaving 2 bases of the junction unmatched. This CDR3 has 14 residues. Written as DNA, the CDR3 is TGCGCCAGCAGCTCTGGGACAGGCAATCAGCCCCAGCATTTT. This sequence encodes CASSSGTGNQPQHF.

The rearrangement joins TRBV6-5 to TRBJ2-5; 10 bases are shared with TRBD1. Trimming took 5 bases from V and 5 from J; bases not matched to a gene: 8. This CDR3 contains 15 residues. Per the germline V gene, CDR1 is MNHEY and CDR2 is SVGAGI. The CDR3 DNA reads TGTGCCAGCAGTCACGGGACAGGGGCAGAGGAGACCCAGTACTTC. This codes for CASSHGTGAEETQYF.

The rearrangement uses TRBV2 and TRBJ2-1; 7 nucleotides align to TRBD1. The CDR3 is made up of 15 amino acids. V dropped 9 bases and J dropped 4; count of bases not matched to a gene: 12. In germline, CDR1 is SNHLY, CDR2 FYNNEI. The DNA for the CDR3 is TGTGCCAGGACGGCAATGGGACAGAATTACAATGAGCAGTTCTTC. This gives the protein CARTAMGQNYNEQFF. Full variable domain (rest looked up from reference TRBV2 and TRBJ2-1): EPEVTQTPSHQVTQMGQEVILRCVPISNHLYFYWYRQILGQKVEFLVSFYNNEISEKSEIFDDQFSVERPDGSNFTLKIRSTKLEDSAMYFCARTAMGQNYNEQFFGPGTRLTVL.

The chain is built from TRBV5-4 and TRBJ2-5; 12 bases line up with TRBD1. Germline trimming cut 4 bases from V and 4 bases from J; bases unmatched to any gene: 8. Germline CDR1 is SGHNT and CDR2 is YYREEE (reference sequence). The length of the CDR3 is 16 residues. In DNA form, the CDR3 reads TGTGCCAGCAGCCCACCCGGGACAGGGGGCCGAGAGACCCAGTACTTC. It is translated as CASSPPGTGGRETQYF. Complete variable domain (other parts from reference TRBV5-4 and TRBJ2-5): ETGVTQSPTHLIKTRGQQVTLRCSSQSGHNTVSWYQQALGQGPQFIFQYYREEENGRGNFPPRFSGLQFPNYSSELNVNALELDDSALYLCASSPPGTGGRETQYFGPGTRLLVL.

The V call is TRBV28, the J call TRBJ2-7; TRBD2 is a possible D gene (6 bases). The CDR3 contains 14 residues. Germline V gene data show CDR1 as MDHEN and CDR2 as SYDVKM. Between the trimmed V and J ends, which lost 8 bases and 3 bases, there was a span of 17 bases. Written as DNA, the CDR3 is TGTGCCAGCGTGGGGTGGGACTCGGGCTACGAGCAGTACTTC. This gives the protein CASVGWDSGYEQYF.

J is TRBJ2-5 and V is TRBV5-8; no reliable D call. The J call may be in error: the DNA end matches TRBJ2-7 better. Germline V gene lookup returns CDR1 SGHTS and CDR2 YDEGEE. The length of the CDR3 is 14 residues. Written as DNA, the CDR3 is TGTGCCAGCTCAAATGGTATTGTTTCCTACGAGCAGTACTTC. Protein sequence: CASSNGIVSYEQYF.

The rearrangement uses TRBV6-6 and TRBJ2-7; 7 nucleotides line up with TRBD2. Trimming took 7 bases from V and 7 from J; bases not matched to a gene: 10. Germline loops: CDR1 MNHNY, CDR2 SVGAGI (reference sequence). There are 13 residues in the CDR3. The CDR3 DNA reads TGTGCCAGCAACGGGGGGACCGGGATGGAGCAGTACTTC. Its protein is CASNGGTGMEQYF.

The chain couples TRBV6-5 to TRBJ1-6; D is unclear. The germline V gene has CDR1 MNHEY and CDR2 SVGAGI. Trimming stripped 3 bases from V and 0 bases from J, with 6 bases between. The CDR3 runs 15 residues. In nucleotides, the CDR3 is TGTGCCAGCAGTTATGGAGTCTCCTATAATTCACCCCTCCACTTT. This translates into CASSYGVSYNSPLHF.

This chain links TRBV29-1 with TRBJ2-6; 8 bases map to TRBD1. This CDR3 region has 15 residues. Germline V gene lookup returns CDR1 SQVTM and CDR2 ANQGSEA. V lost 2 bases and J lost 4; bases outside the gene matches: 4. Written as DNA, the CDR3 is TGCAGCGTTGAAACAGGGGGTACAGGGGCCAACGTCCTGACTTTC. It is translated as CSVETGGTGANVLTF.

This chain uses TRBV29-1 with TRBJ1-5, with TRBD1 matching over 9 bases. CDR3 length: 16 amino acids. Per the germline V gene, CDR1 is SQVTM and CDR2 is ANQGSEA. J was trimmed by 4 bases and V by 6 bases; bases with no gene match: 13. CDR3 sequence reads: CSVRGRGTGMNQPQHF. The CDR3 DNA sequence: TGCAGCGTAAGGGGGCGAGGGACAGGGATGAATCAGCCCCAGCATTTT.

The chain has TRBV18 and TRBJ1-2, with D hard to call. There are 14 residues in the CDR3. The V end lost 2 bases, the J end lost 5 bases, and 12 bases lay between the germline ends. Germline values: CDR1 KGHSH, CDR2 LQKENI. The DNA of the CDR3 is TGTGCCAGCTCACCAGGTGTTTCCAGTTATGGCTACACCTTC. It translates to CASSPGVSSYGYTF.

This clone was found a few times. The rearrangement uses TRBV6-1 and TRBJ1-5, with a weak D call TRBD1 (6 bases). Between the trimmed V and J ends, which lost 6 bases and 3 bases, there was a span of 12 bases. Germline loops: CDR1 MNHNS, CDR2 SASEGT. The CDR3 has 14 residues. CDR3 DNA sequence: TGTGCCAGCAGCCTGGACAGTCTCAATCAGCCCCAGCATTTT. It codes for CASSLDSLNQPQHF.

The CDR3 sequence is CASSHDRGRREEQYF. The CDR3 DNA reads as TGTGCCAGCAGCCACGACAGGGGGCGAAGGGAGGAGCAGTACTTC. The chain employs TRBV14 and TRBJ2-7; 10 nucleotides line up with TRBD1. Trimming removed 3 bases from V and 7 bases from J; junction bases left unmatched: 9. This CDR3 has 15 residues. Germline assignment: CDR1 SGHDN and CDR2 FVKESK.

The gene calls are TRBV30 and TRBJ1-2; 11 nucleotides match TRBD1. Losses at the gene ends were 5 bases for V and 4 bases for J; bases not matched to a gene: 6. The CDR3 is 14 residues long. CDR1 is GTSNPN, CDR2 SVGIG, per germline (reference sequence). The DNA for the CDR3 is TGTGCCTGGCGGACAGGGGGCCGGAGCTATGGCTACACCTTC. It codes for CAWRTGGRSYGYTF.

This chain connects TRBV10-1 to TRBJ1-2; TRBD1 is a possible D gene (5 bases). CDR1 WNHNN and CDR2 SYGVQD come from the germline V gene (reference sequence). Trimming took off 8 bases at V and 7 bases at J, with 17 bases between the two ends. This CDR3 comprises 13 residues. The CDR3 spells CASSRDFVSGYTF. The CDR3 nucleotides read TGCGCCAGCTCCCGGGACTTTGTATCTGGCTACACCTTC.

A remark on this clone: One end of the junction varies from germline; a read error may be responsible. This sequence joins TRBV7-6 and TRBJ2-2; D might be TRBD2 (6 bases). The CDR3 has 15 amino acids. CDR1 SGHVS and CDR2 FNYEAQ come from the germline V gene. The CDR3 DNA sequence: TGTGCCAGCGCTCAAGGGGCTCCGAACACCGGGGGGCTGTTTTTT. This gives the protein CASAQGAPNTGGLFF.

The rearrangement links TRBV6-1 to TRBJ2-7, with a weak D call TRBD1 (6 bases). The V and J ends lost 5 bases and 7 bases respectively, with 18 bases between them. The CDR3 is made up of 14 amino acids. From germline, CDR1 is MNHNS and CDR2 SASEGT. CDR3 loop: CASSTGTNRREQYF. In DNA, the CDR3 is TGTGCCAGCAGTACCGGGACAAACAGGAGGGAGCAGTACTTC.

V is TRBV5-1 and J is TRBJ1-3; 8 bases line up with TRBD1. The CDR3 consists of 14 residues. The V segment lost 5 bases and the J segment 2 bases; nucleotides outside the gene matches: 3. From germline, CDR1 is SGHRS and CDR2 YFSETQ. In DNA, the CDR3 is TGCGCCAGCAGTCAGGGGGCCCCTGGAAACACCATATATTTT. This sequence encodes CASSQGAPGNTIYF.

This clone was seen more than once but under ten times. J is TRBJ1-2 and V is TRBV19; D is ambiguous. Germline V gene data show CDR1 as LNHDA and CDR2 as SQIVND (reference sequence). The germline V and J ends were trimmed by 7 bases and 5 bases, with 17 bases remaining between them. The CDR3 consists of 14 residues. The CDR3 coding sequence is TGTGCCAGTACCCCCGATGGAGGGAGGTATGGCTACACCTTC. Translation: CASTPDGGRYGYTF. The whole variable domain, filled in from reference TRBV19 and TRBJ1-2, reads DGGITQSPKYLFRKEGQNVTLSCEQNLNHDAMYWYRQDPGQGLRLIYYSQIVNDFQKGDIAEGYSVSREKKESFPLTVTSAQKNPTAFYLCASTPDGGRYGYTFGSGTRLTVV.